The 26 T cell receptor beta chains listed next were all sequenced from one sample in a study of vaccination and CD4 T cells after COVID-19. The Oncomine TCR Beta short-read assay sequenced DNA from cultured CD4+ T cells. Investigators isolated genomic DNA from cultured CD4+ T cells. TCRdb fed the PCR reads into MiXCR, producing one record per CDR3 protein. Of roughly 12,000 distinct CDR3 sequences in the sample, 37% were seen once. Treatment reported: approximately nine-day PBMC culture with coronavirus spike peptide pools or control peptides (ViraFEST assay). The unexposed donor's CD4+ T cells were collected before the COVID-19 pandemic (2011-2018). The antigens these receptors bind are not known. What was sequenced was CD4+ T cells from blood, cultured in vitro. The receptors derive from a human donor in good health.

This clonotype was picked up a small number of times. The CDR3 protein is CSARFRLILGYNEQFF. The CDR3 coding sequence is TGCAGTGCTAGATTTCGTCTAATTCTTGGGTACAATGAGCAGTTCTTC. The V and J genes are TRBV20-1 and TRBJ2-1; D unresolved. Germline V gene data show CDR1 as DFQATT and CDR2 as SNEGSKA (reference sequence). V was clipped by 2 bases and J by 4 bases, with 18 bases between them. The CDR3 has 16 residues.

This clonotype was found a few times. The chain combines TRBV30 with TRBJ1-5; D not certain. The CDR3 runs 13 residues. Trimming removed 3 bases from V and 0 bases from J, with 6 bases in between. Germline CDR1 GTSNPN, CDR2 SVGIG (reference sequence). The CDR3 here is CAWSEDSNQPQHF. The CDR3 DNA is TGTGCCTGGAGCGAAGATAGCAATCAGCCCCAGCATTTT.

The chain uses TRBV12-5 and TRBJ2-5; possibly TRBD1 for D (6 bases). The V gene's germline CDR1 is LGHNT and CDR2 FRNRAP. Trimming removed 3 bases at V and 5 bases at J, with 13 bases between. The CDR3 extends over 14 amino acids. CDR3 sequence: CASGFGGGGETQYF. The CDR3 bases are TGTGCTAGTGGTTTTGGGGGCGGCGGGGAGACCCAGTACTTC.

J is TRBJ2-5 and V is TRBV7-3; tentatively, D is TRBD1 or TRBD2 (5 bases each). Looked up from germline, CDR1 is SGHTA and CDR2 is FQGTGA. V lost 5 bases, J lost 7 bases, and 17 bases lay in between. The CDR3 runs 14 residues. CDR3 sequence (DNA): TGTGCCAGCAGCCTCGATGAGGGGACGGTGACCCAGTACTTC. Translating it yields CASSLDEGTVTQYF.

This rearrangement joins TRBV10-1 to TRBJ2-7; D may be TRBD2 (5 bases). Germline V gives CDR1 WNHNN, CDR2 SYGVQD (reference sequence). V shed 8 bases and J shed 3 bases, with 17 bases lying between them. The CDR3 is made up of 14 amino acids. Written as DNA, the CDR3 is TGCGCCAGCTCGAATAGCGTAGTTTTCTACGAGCAGTACTTC. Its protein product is CASSNSVVFYEQYF.

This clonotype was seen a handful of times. The CDR3 DNA reads TGTGCCAGCAGTGAGCTAGTAGCGGGAGGGATGGGAACCGGGGAGCTGTTTTTT. As protein: CASSELVAGGMGTGELFF. The chain is built from TRBV6-1 and TRBJ2-2; 11 bases line up with TRBD2. This CDR3 has 18 amino acids. V shed 3 bases and J 5 bases; nucleotides not matched to a gene: 11. The germline V gene has CDR1 MNHNS and CDR2 SASEGT.

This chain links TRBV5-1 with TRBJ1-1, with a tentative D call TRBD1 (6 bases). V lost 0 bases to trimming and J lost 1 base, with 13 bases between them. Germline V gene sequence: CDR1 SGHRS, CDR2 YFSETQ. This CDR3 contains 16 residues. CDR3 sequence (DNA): TGCGCCAGCAGCTTGGCCAGGGGAGGGGCGAACACTGAAGCTTTCTTT. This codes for CASSLARGGANTEAFF.

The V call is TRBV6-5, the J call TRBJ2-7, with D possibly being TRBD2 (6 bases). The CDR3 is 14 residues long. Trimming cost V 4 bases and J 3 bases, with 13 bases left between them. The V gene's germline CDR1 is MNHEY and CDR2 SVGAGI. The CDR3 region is CASSSPGLYYEQYF. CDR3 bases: TGTGCCAGCAGTTCTCCGGGACTCTACTACGAGCAGTACTTC.

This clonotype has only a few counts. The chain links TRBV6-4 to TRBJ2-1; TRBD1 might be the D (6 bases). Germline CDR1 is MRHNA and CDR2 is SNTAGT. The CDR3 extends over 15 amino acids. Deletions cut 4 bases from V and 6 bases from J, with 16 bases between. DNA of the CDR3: TGTGCCAGCAGTGTCGAGACAGGAAGCCCCAATGAGCAGTTCTTC. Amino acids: CASSVETGSPNEQFF.

The CDR3 region is CASSLAGGGNTIYF. CDR3 DNA: TGTGCCAGCAGCTTAGCTGGAGGTGGAAACACCATATATTTT. V is TRBV7-9 and J is TRBJ1-3; D gene uncertain. Germline lookup yields CDR1 SEHNR and CDR2 FQNEAQ (reference sequence). The V and J ends lost 0 bases and 3 bases respectively, with 6 bases between them. This CDR3 contains 14 residues.

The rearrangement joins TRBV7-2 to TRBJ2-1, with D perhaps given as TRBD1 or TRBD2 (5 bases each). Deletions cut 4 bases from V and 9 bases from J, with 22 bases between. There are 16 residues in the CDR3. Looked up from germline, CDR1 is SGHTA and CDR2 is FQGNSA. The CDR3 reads CASSSPYRGPGREQFF. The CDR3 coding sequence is TGTGCCAGCAGCTCTCCCTACCGGGGCCCGGGACGTGAGCAGTTCTTC. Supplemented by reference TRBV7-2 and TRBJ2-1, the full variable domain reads GAGVSQSPSNKVTEKGKDVELRCDPISGHTALYWYRQSLGQGLEFLIYFQGNSAPDKSGLPSDRFSAERTGGSVSTLTIQRTQQEDSAVYLCASSSPYRGPGREQFFGPGTRLTVL.

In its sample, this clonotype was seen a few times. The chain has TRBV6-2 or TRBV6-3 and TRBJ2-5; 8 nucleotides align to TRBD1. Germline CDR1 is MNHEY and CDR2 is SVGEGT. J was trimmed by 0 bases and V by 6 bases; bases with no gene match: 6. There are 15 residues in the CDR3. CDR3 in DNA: TGTGCCAGCAGCCGCCGGGACAGGTACCAAGAGACCCAGTACTTC. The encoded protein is CASSRRDRYQETQYF.

CDR3 DNA: TGTGCCTGGAGTGGCAAGGGGGGATCACCCCTCCACTTT. Translating it yields CAWSGKGGSPLHF. The chain joins TRBV30 to TRBJ1-6; a possible D gene is TRBD1 (6 bases). V was pared by 1 base and J by 10 bases, with 11 bases between. CDR3 length: 13 amino acids. Germline V CDR1 and CDR2: GTSNPN, SVGIG (reference sequence).

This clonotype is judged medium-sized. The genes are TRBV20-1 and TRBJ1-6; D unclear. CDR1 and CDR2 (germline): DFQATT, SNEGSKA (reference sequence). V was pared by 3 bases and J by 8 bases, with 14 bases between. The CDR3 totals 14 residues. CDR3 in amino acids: CSASEGGPDSPLHF. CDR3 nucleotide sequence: TGCAGTGCTAGTGAAGGAGGACCCGATTCACCCCTCCACTTT.

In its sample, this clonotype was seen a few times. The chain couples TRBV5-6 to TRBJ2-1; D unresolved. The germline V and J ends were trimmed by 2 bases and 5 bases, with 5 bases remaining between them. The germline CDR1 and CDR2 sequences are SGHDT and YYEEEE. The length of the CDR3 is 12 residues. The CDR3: CASSFRDNEQFF. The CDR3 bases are TGTGCCAGCAGCTTCCGAGACAATGAGCAGTTCTTC. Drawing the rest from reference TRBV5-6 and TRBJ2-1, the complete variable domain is DAGVTQSPTHLIKTRGQQVTLRCSPKSGHDTVSWYQQALGQGPQFIFQYYEEEERQRGNFPDRFSGHQFPNYSSELNVNALLLGDSALYLCASSFRDNEQFFGPGTRLTVL.

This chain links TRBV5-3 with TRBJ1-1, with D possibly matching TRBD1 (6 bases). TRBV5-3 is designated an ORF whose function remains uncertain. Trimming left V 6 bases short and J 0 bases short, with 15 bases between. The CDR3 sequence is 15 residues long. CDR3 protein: CARTSGGGVNTEAFF. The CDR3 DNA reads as TGTGCCAGAACTTCTGGGGGGGGCGTGAACACTGAAGCTTTCTTT.

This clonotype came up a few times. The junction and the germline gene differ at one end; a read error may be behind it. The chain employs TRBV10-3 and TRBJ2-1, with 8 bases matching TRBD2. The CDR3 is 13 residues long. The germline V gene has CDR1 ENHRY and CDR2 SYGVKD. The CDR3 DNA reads TGTGCCATCAATGAGCGGGAGTACAATGAGCAGTTCTTC. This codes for CAINEREYNEQFF.

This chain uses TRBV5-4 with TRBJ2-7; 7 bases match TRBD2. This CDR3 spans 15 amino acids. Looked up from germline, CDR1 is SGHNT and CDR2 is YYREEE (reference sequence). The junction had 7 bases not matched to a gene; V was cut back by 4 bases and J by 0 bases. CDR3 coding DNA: TGTGCCAGCAGCCCTGCCGGGAGGCCCTCCTACGAGCAGTACTTC. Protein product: CASSPAGRPSYEQYF.

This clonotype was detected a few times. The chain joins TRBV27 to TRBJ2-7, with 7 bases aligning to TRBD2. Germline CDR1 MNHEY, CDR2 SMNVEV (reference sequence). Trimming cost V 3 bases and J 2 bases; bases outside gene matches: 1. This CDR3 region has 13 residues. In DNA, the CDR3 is TGTGCCAGCAGTTTCACTAGCGCCTACGAGCAGTACTTC. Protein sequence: CASSFTSAYEQYF.

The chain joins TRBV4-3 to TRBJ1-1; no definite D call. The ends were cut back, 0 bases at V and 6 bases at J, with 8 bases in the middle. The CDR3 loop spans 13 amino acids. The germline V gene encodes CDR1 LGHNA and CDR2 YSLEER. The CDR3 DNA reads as TGCGCCAGCAGCCAAGACAGTTACGCTGAAGCTTTCTTT. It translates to CASSQDSYAEAFF.

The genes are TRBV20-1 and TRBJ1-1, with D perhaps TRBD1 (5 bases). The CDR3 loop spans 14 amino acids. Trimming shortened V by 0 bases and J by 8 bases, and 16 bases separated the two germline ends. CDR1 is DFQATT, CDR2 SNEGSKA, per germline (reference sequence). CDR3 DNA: TGCAGTGCTAGAGATCTTGGCCGGGGGACCGAAGCTTTCTTT. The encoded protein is CSARDLGRGTEAFF.

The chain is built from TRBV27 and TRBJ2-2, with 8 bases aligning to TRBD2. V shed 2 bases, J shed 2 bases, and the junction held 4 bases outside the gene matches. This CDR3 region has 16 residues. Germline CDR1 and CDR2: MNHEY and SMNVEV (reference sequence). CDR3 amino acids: CASSLPAGDNTGELFF. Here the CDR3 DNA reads TGTGCCAGCAGTTTACCAGCGGGAGACAACACCGGGGAGCTGTTTTTT.

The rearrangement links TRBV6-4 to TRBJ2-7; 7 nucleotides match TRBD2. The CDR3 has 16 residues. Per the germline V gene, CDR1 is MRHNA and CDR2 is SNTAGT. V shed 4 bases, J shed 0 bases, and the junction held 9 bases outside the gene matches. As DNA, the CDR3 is TGTGCCAGCAGTGTGCCCAAGCGGGGTTACTCCTACGAGCAGTACTTC. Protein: CASSVPKRGYSYEQYF.

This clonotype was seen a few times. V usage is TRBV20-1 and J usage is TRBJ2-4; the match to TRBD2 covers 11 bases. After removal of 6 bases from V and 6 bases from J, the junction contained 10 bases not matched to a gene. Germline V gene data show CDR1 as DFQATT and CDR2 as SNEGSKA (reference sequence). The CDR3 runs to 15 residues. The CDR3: CSAARLAGPRNIQYF. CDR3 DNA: TGCAGTGCCGCCAGACTAGCGGGGCCCCGAAACATTCAGTACTTC.

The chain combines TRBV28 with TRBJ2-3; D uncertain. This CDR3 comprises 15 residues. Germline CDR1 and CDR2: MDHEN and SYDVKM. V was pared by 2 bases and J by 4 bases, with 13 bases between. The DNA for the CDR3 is TGTGCCAGCAGTTTACCCCGTAGAAGCCCAGATACGCAGTATTTT. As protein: CASSLPRRSPDTQYF.

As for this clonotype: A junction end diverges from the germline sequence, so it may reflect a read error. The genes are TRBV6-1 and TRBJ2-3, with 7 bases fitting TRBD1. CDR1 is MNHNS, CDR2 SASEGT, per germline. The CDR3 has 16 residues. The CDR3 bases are TGCGCCAGCAGCCAAGATCCGGACAGGAGCACAGATACGCAGTATTTT. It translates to CASSQDPDRSTDTQYF.